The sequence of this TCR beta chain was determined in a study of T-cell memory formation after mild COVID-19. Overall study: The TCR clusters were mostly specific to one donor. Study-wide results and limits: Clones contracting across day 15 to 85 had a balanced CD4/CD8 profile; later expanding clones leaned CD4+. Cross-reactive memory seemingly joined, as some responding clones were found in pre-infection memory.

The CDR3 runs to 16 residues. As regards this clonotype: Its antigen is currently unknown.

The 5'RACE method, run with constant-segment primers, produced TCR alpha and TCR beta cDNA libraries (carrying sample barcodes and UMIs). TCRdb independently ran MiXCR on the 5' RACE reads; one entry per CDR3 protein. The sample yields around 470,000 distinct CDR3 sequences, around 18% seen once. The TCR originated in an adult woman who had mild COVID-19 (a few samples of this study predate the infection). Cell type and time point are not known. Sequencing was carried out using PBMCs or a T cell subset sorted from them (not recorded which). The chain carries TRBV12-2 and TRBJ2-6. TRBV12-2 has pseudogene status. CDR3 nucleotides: TGTGCAAGTCGCCCGACGGGTGCGGCGGGGGCCAACGTCCTGACTTTC. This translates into CASRPTGAAGANVLTF.